Shown below are 6 T cell receptor beta chains from a single sample sequenced in a study of T cell responses to AZD1222 COVID-19 vaccine. TCRdb keeps only in-frame clones here, not all; method: immunoSEQ multiplex PCR. The data hold around 260,000 clones, with more than 80% observed a single time. Sequencing was performed on peripheral blood, taken on day 0 of AZD1222 vaccination. These receptors all come from an adult in good health.

The chain links TRBV23-1 to TRBJ1-6; D unclear. TRBV23-1 has ORF status, its function being uncertain. The CDR3 has 15 amino acids. V dropped 7 bases and J dropped 4 bases, with 14 bases sitting between them. The CDR3 coding sequence is TGCGCCAGCATTTCAAGGGAGGTATATAATTCACCCCTCCACTTT. It encodes CASISREVYNSPLHF.

The chain carries TRBV5-4 and TRBJ2-2, with 12 bases fitting TRBD1. This CDR3 comprises 16 residues. From germline, CDR1 is SGHNT and CDR2 YYREEE (reference sequence). Trimming cost V 4 bases and J 5 bases; bases outside gene matches: 6. The CDR3 DNA reads as TGTGCCAGCAGCCGGGACAGGGGGCTATTAACCGGGGAGCTGTTTTTT. It codes for CASSRDRGLLTGELFF.

This CDR3 is CASSLRSSYNSPLHF. CDR3 bases: TGTGCCAGCAGTCTCAGGAGCTCCTATAATTCACCCCTCCACTTT. V gene TRBV2 combines with J gene TRBJ1-6; D gene uncertain. The CDR3 consists of 15 residues. Germline V gene sequence: CDR1 SNHLY, CDR2 FYNNEI. With 5 bases removed from V and 0 bases from J, the gap between germline ends came to 8 bases.

V is TRBV7-6 and J is TRBJ2-3; D unresolved. Between the trimmed V and J ends, which lost 5 bases and 1 base, there was a span of 7 bases. The germline gives CDR1 SGHVS, CDR2 FNYEAQ. This CDR3 is built from 13 residues. CDR3 amino acids: CASSPPGTDTQYF. The CDR3 region has the DNA TGTGCCAGCAGCCCCCCGGGCACAGATACGCAGTATTTT.

The chain combines TRBV7-9 with TRBJ1-1, with unresolved D. The germline gives CDR1 SEHNR, CDR2 FQNEAQ (reference sequence). Between the trimmed V and J ends, which lost 1 base and 3 bases, there was a span of 9 bases. The CDR3 is 14 amino acids. The CDR3 reads CASSLEGLDTEAFF. CDR3 nucleotide sequence: TGTGCCAGCAGCTTAGAGGGATTGGACACTGAAGCTTTCTTT.

The gene calls are TRBV5-1 and TRBJ2-1, with 16 bases aligning to TRBD2. CDR1 and CDR2 from the germline V gene are SGHRS and YFSETQ. CDR3 length: 16 amino acids. V was clipped by 0 bases and J by 14 bases; unmatched bases: 8. The CDR3 is CASSLGTGTSGRAEFF. DNA of the CDR3: TGCGCCAGCAGCTTGGGTACCGGGACTAGCGGGAGGGCCGAGTTCTTC.